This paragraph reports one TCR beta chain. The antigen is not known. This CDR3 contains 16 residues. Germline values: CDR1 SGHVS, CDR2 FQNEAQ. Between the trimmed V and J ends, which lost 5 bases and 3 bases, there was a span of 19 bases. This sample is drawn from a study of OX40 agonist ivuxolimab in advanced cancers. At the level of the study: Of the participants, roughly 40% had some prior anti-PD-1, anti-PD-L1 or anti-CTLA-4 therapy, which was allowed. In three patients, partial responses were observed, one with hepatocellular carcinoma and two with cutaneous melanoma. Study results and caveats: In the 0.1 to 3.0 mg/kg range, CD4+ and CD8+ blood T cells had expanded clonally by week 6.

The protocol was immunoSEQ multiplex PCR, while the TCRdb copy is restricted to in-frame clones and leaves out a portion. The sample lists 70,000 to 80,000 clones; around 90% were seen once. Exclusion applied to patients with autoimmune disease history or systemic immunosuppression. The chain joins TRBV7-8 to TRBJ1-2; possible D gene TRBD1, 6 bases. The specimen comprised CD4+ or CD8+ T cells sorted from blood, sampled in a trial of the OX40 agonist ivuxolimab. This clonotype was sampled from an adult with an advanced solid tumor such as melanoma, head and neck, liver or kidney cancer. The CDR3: CASSLTRPGDHYGYTF. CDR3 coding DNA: TGTGCCAGCAGCCTAACCCGCCCAGGGGATCACTATGGCTACACCTTC. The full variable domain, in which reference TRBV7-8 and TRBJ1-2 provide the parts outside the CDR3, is GAGVSQSPRYKVAKRGQDVALRCDPISGHVSLFWYQQALGQGPEFLTYFQNEAQLDKSGLPSDRFFAERPEGSVSTLKIQRTQQEDSAVYLCASSLTRPGDHYGYTFGSGTRLTVV.